These T cell receptor beta chains were read from a single sample in a study of post-analysis software for immune sequencing data. TCRdb processed the PCR reads anew with MiXCR; each CDR3 protein has one entry. The sample includes about 820,000 distinct CDR3 sequences, about 57% seen only once; the top ten take about 4.8%. The sequenced sample was blood. The receptors were gathered from a girl under 18 with multiple sclerosis. Both conserved end residues are part of each CDR3. The order of the fields is D gene, CDR3 length, J gene, V gene, CDR3 protein. The D gene is left open where the match is weak.

D gene: -; CDR3 length: 11; J gene: -; V gene: TRBV29-1; CDR3 protein: CSGGVRETQYF
D gene: TRBD1; CDR3 length: 14; J gene: TRBJ1-2; V gene: TRBV7-2; CDR3 protein: CASSRDRAAGGYTF
D gene: -; CDR3 length: 13; J gene: TRBJ2-1; V gene: TRBV6-5; CDR3 protein: CASSYVGVREQFF
D gene: -; CDR3 length: 14; J gene: TRBJ2-1; V gene: TRBV20-1; CDR3 protein: CSARRWDSYNEQFF
D gene: -; CDR3 length: 15; J gene: TRBJ2-5; V gene: TRBV5-4; CDR3 protein: CASSSQATGRETQYF
D gene: -; CDR3 length: 15; J gene: TRBJ2-5; V gene: TRBV11-2; CDR3 protein: CASSLAGGSGETQYF
D gene: -; CDR3 length: 18; J gene: TRBJ2-1; V gene: TRBV5-1; CDR3 protein: CASSLLGRSESSYNEQFF
D gene: -; CDR3 length: 18; J gene: TRBJ1-5; V gene: TRBV20-1; CDR3 protein: CSARGGWFGDDSNQPQHF
D gene: TRBD1; CDR3 length: 15; J gene: TRBJ1-2; V gene: TRBV6-4; CDR3 protein: CASSERTGGNYGYTF
D gene: TRBD1; CDR3 length: 15; J gene: TRBJ2-5; V gene: TRBV7-9; CDR3 protein: CASSTPQGAQETQYF
D gene: -; CDR3 length: 17; J gene: TRBJ2-5; V gene: TRBV5-1; CDR3 protein: CASSLFSGHGRQETQYF
D gene: TRBD1; CDR3 length: 14; J gene: TRBJ2-5; V gene: TRBV12-3/TRBV12-4; CDR3 protein: CASMRDRGRETQYF
D gene: -; CDR3 length: 13; J gene: TRBJ2-3; V gene: TRBV7-3; CDR3 protein: CASSSLNPDTQYF
D gene: -; CDR3 length: 16; J gene: TRBJ1-5; V gene: TRBV12-3/TRBV12-4; CDR3 protein: CASSLERRGRSQPQHF